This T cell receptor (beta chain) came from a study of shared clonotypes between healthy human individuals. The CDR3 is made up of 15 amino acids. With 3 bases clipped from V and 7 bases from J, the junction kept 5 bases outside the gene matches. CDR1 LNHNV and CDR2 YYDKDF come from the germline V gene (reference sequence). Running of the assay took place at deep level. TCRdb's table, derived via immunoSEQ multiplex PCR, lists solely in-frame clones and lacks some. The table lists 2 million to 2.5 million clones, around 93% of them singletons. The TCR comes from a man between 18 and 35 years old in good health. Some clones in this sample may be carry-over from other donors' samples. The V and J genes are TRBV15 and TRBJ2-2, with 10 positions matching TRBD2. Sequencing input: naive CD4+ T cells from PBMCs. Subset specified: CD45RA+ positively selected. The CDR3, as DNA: TGTGCCACCAGCAGTCCTCTAGCGGGAGACGGGGAGCTGTTTTTT. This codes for CATSSPLAGDGELFF.